The 3 T cell receptor beta chains below come from one sample, sequenced in a study of T cells in Graves' hyperthyroidism and ophthalmopathy. RNA transcripts served as the template for amplifying TCR beta CDR3 regions. A first-round RT-PCR of the TCR CDR3 used the HTBI primer set. TCRdb used MiXCR to reprocess the multiplex PCR reads, holding one entry per CDR3 protein. The table records hundreds of thousands of distinct CDR3 sequences, about 15% of them present only once. Sequencing was carried out using blood. These receptors were taken from a woman aged 18-30 years with Graves' hyperthyroidism that later progressed to Graves' ophthalmopathy.

In its sample, this clonotype was seen a few times. V and J are TRBV7-2 and TRBJ2-7; TRBD2 matches 8 bases. The CDR3 totals 14 residues. V lost 3 bases to trimming and J lost 6 bases; unmatched junction nucleotides: 7. In germline, CDR1 is SGHTA, CDR2 FQGNSA. Written as DNA, the CDR3 is TGTGCCAGCAGCTTCGGGGGACTAGTACTCGAGCAGTACTTC. Amino acids: CASSFGGLVLEQYF.

This clonotype was counted many times. V and J are TRBV20-1 and TRBJ2-1; 11 positions match TRBD2. The ends lost 6 bases at V and 5 bases at J; junction bases unmatched: 9. CDR1 and CDR2 from the germline V gene are DFQATT and SNEGSKA (reference sequence). CDR3 length: 15 residues. CDR3 protein: CSALTGTSGNNEQFF. The CDR3 coding sequence is TGCAGTGCCCTGACCGGGACTAGCGGTAACAATGAGCAGTTCTTC.

This clonotype was seen at least ten times. The rearrangement uses TRBV5-1 and TRBJ2-5; TRBD2 matches 7 bases. The CDR3 is 16 residues long. Trimming removed 0 bases from V and 4 bases from J; junction bases left unmatched: 9. CDR1 is SGHRS and CDR2 is YFSETQ in the germline V gene. CDR3 protein: CASSLAVRERPETQYF. Here the CDR3 DNA reads TGCGCCAGCAGCTTGGCCGTGCGGGAGAGGCCAGAGACCCAGTACTTC. The whole variable domain, remainder taken from reference TRBV5-1 and TRBJ2-5, is KAGVTQTPRYLIKTRGQQVTLSCSPISGHRSVSWYQQTPGQGLQFLFEYFSETQRNKGNFPGRFSGRQFSNSRSEMNVSTLELGDSALYLCASSLAVRERPETQYFGPGTRLLVL.